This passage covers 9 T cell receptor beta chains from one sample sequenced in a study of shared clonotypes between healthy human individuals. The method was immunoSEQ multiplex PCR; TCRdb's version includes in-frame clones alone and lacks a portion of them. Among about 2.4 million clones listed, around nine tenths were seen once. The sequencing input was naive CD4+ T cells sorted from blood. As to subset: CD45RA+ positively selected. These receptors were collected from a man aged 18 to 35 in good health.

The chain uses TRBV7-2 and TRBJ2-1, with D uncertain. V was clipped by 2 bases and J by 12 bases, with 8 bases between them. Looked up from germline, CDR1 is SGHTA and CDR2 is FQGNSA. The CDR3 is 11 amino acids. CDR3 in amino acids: CASSLIGMQFF. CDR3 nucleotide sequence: TGTGCCAGCAGCTTAATCGGAATGCAGTTCTTC. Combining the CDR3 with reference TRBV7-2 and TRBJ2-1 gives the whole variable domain GAGVSQSPSNKVTEKGKDVELRCDPISGHTALYWYRQSLGQGLEFLIYFQGNSAPDKSGLPSDRFSAERTGGSVSTLTIQRTQQEDSAVYLCASSLIGMQFFGPGTRLTVL.

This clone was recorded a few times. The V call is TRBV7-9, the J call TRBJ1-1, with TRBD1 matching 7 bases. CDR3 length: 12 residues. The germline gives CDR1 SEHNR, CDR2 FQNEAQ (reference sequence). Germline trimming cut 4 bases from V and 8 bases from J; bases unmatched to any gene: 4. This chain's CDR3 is CASSWTGIEAFF. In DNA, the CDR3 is TGTGCCAGCAGCTGGACAGGTATCGAAGCTTTCTTT. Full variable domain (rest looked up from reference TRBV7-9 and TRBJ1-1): DTGVSQNPRHKITKRGQNVTFRCDPISEHNRLYWYRQTLGQGPEFLTYFQNEAQLEKSRLLSDRFSAERPKGSFSTLEIQRTEQGDSAMYLCASSWTGIEAFFGQGTRLTVV.

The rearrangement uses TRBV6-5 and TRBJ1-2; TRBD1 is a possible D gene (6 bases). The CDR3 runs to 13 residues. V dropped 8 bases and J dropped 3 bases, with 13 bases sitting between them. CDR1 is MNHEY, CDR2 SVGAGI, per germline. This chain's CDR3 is CASHVTGYYGYTF. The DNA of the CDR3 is TGTGCCAGCCATGTGACAGGCTACTATGGCTACACCTTC.

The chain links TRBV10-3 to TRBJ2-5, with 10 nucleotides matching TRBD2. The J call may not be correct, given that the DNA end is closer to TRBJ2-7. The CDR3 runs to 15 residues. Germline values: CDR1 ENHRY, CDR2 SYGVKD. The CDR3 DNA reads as TGTGCCATCAGAGCCGGGACTAGCGACTTCTACGAGCAGTACTTC. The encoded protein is CAIRAGTSDFYEQYF.

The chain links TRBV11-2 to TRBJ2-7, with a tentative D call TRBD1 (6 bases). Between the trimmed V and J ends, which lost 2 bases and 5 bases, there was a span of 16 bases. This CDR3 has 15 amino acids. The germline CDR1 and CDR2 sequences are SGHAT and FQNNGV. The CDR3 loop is CASSLPTGWSDEQYF. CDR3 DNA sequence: TGTGCCAGCAGCTTACCAACAGGGTGGAGTGACGAGCAGTACTTC.

This chain's CDR3 is CASSWGDRQNTEAFF. Written as DNA, the CDR3 is TGTGCCAGCAGTTGGGGGGACAGACAGAACACTGAAGCTTTCTTT. The chain joins TRBV28 to TRBJ1-1; 7 nucleotides match TRBD1. Unmatched junction bases numbered 6, after V lost 4 bases and J lost 1 base. The CDR3 consists of 15 residues. CDR1 and CDR2 from the germline V gene are MDHEN and SYDVKM.

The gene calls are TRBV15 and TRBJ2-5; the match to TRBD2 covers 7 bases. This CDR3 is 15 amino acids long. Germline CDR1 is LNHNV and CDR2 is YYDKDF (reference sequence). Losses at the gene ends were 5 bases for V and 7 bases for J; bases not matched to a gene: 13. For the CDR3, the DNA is TGTGCCACCAGCGGAGGGAGGGTCCCGGCGGGGACCCAGTACTTC. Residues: CATSGGRVPAGTQYF.

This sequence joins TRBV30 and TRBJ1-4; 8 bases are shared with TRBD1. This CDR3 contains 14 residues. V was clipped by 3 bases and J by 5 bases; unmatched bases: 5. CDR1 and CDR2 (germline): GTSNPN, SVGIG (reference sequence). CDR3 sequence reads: CAWRTRGPNEKLFF. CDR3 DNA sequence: TGTGCCTGGAGAACCAGGGGGCCGAATGAAAAACTGTTTTTT.

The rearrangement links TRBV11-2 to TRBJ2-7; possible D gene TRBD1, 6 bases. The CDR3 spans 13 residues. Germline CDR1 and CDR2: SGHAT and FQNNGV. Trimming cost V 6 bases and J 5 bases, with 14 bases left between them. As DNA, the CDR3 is TGTGCCAGCAGAGAAACAGGGTTCCACGAGCAGTACTTC. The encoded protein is CASRETGFHEQYF. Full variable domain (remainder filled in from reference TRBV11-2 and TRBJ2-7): EAGVAQSPRYKIIEKRQSVAFWCNPISGHATLYWYQQILGQGPKLLIQFQNNGVVDDSQLPKDRFSAERLKGVDSTLKIQPAKLEDSAVYLCASRETGFHEQYFGPGTRLTVT.